This entry lists 5 T cell receptor beta chains sequenced from one sample in a study of blood T cell repertoires in COVID-19. Only in-frame clones appear in the TCRdb table, and some are missing; sequencing was by immunoSEQ multiplex PCR. The profile covers some 290,000 clones, with roughly nine tenths appearing a single time and around 3.9% taken by the ten largest. The specimen sequenced was PBMCs or T cells enriched from blood (not recorded which). These receptors came from a woman aged 30 to 39 who had been exposed to COVID-19.

This chain joins TRBV13 and TRBJ2-6; D is possibly TRBD1 (5 bases). Germline-derived CDR1 and CDR2 are PRHDT and FYEKMQ (reference sequence). V dropped 1 base and J dropped 3 bases, with 10 bases sitting between them. The CDR3 contains 16 residues. The CDR3 coding sequence is TGTGCCAGCAGCTTAGAAAGGGGCGGTGGGGCCAACGTCCTGACTTTC. It codes for CASSLERGGGANVLTF.

This chain uses TRBV11-2 with TRBJ2-7; TRBD2 aligns across 8 bases. Germline lookup yields CDR1 SGHAT and CDR2 FQNNGV. The CDR3 covers 18 residues. V was pared by 3 bases and J by 0 bases, with 13 bases of the junction left unmatched. CDR3 DNA sequence: TGTGCCAGCAGCTTTCAAAGCGGGGGAGGTCTCCCCTCCTACGAGCAGTACTTC. Translated: CASSFQSGGGLPSYEQYF. The full variable domain, rest sourced from reference TRBV11-2 and TRBJ2-7, is EAGVAQSPRYKIIEKRQSVAFWCNPISGHATLYWYQQILGQGPKLLIQFQNNGVVDDSQLPKDRFSAERLKGVDSTLKIQPAKLEDSAVYLCASSFQSGGGLPSYEQYFGPGTRLTVT.

This chain connects TRBV3-1 (or the pseudogene TRBV3-2) to TRBJ2-7; TRBD2 might be the D (5 bases). The germline V gene has CDR1 LGHDT and CDR2 YNNKEL (reference sequence). Trimming cost V 3 bases and J 7 bases, with 10 bases left between them. This CDR3 is built from 12 residues. CDR3 in DNA: TGTGCCAGCAGCCAGGATGAGGGTGAGCAGTACTTC. Protein: CASSQDEGEQYF.

The chain combines TRBV12-3 or TRBV12-4 with TRBJ1-1; 7 positions agree with TRBD1. The J segment lost 7 bases and the V segment lost 5 bases, leaving 7 bases of the junction unmatched. The CDR3 is made up of 13 amino acids. The CDR3: CASSLQRDSEAFF. As DNA, the CDR3 is TGTGCCAGCAGTCTCCAACGGGACAGTGAAGCTTTCTTT.

The CDR3 sequence: CASSYRQGVSYNEQFF. The CDR3 DNA sequence: TGTGCCAGCAGCTACAGACAGGGAGTCTCCTACAATGAGCAGTTCTTC. The chain has TRBV7-3 and TRBJ2-1; TRBD1 matches at 7 bases. The length of the CDR3 is 16 residues. The germline CDR1 and CDR2 sequences are SGHTA and FQGTGA. V lost 4 bases to trimming and J lost 0 bases; unmatched junction nucleotides: 6.